This is a list of T cell receptor beta chains from one sample in a study of cytotoxic CD8 clonotypes in ibrutinib-treated CLL. TCRdb's copy holds only in-frame clones and misses some; the assay was immunoSEQ multiplex PCR. This table holds approximately 100,000 clones, roughly 60% found once. Source: PBMCs, taken after 24 months of ibrutinib treatment. These receptors came from a human donor with chronic lymphocytic leukemia. CDR3s include the opening cysteine and the closing phenylalanine or tryptophan. A D gene is named only where the DNA matches it firmly. Not every row has a clone size; where given, it reads once, few, many or a size class.

clone size	V gene	J gene	D gene	CDR3 DNA	CDR3 protein
once	TRBV29-1	TRBJ2-5	NA	TGCAGCGCCGACCGACCCCCCGAGACCCAGTACTTC	CSADRPPETQYF
NA	TRBV9	TRBJ2-5	NA	TGTGCCAGCAGCGCCACCCCACAGGGTTCCCAGTACTTC	CASSATPQGSQYF
NA	TRBV2	TRBJ1-1	TRBD1	TGTGCCAGCAGTTCCGGGACAGCCAACACTGAAGCTTTCTTT	CASSSGTANTEAFF
NA	TRBV9	TRBJ1-4	NA	TGTGCCAGCAGTGCATTAACCGGGATGATAAATGAAAAACTGTTTTTT	CASSALTGMINEKLFF
NA	TRBV7-2	TRBJ1-2	TRBD1	TGTGCCAGCAGCTTAGGGGGGACAGGCCGGGTTTATGGCTACACCTTC	CASSLGGTGRVYGYTF
NA	TRBV9	TRBJ2-1	TRBD2	TGTGCCAGCAGCGTAGACGGTAGCGGGGGGTACAATGAGCAGTTCTTC	CASSVDGSGGYNEQFF
NA	TRBV6-6	TRBJ1-2	NA	TGTGCCAGCAGTTACGCGGGAGATGGCTACACCTTC	CASSYAGDGYTF
many	TRBV5-4	TRBJ1-6	NA	TGTGCCAGCAGCGGAACCGGGACACTGCGACCCTCCTATAATTCACCCCTCCACTTT	CASSGTGTLRPSYNSPLHF
NA	TRBV6-1	TRBJ1-2	TRBD1	TGTGCCAGCAGTGAAGTAGGGGGCGCGAACTATGGCTACACCTTC	CASSEVGGANYGYTF
NA	TRBV2	TRBJ2-3	NA	TGTGCCAGCAGTGTTGCCACAGATACGCAGTATTTT	CASSVATDTQYF
few	TRBV9	TRBJ2-5	NA	TGTGCCAGCAGCGTAGATTCGGGGGCCCAAGAGACCCAGTACTTC	CASSVDSGAQETQYF
NA	TRBV2	TRBJ2-2	NA	TGTGCCAGCACGGGCCAGGGCCTCGTGACCGGGGAGCTGTTTTTT	CASTGQGLVTGELFF
NA	TRBV28	TRBJ2-6	TRBD1	TGTGCCATCTCGGGACAGGGGGCTGGGGCCAACGTCCTGACTTTC	CAISGQGAGANVLTF
NA	TRBV18	TRBJ2-7	NA	TGTGCCAGCTCACGGGGGGATACAGGGTACGAGCAGTACTTC	CASSRGDTGYEQYF
few	TRBV10-1	TRBJ2-2	TRBD2	TGCGCCAGCAGTGCCACCGGGGGGACCGGGGAGCTGTTTTTT	CASSATGGTGELFF
NA	TRBV5-1	TRBJ1-4	NA	TGCGCCAGCAGCACCTCTGCAGGGACGGCTAATGAAAAACTGTTTTTT	CASSTSAGTANEKLFF
NA	TRBV6-5	TRBJ2-1	NA	TGTGCCAGCAAAATTATGGATGAGCAGTTCTTC	CASKIMDEQFF
few	TRBV6-4	TRBJ2-3	TRBD2	TGTGCCAGCAGCCCTACTAGCGGGGGTCTCGCGCAGTATTTT	CASSPTSGGLAQYF
NA	TRBV10-3	TRBJ2-5	TRBD2	TGTGCCATCAGTGAAGTAGCGGGGGGGCAAGAGACCCAGTACTTC	CAISEVAGGQETQYF
NA	TRBV29-1	TRBJ2-7	TRBD1	TGCAGCGTTGCCCTAACAGGGGCGTCCTACGAGCAGTACTTC	CSVALTGASYEQYF
NA	TRBV11-1	TRBJ2-1	TRBD2	TGTGCCAGCAGCTTGGGCCTAGCGGGGGGGCACCAGTTCTTC	CASSLGLAGGHQFF
once	TRBV5-1	TRBJ1-1	TRBD1	TGCGCCAGCAGCTCCGAGGGACAGGGGCGCACTGAAGCTTTCTTT	CASSSEGQGRTEAFF
few	TRBV7-3	TRBJ2-1	TRBD1	TGTGCCAGCAGCTCGACAGGGCTAGGGAATGAGCAGTTCTTC	CASSSTGLGNEQFF
few	TRBV6-5	TRBJ1-2	NA	TGTGCCAGCAGTTACCGGCCCGAAGACTATGGCTACACCTTC	CASSYRPEDYGYTF
few	TRBV5-1	TRBJ2-7	TRBD1	TGCGCCAGCCGCCTCGGGACAGGGTATTACGAGCAGTACTTC	CASRLGTGYYEQYF
NA	TRBV5-1	TRBJ1-1	NA	TGCGCCAGCAGCTTAGGACAGAAGAACACTGAAGCTTTCTTT	CASSLGQKNTEAFF
NA	TRBV5-8	TRBJ2-1	TRBD2	TGTGCCAGCAGCGTACAACGCGGGGGGGATTACAATGAGCAGTTCTTC	CASSVQRGGDYNEQFF
few	TRBV25-1	TRBJ1-6	TRBD1	TGTGCCAGCAGTGGCTTGGACAGGGGAAACAATTCACCCCTCCACTTT	CASSGLDRGNNSPLHF
NA	TRBV11-2	TRBJ1-6	NA	TGTGCCAGCAGCCCTTTGGACAGAGATAATTCACCCCTCCACTTT	CASSPLDRDNSPLHF
NA	TRBV7-9	TRBJ2-7	NA	TGTGCCAGCAGCCCCTTGGGACATGGCGACGAGCAGTACTTC	CASSPLGHGDEQYF
few	TRBV5-6	TRBJ1-4	NA	TGTGCCAGCAGCTTGGGTTGGGGCCAGAGACTGTTTTTT	CASSLGWGQRLFF
NA	TRBV18	TRBJ1-1	NA	TGTGCCAGTGCAACTGGAAACACTGAAGCTTTCTTT	CASATGNTEAFF
NA	TRBV7-2	TRBJ1-2	NA	TGTGCCAGCGGGAATCGCTACACCTTC	CASGNRYTF
NA	TRBV2	TRBJ1-4	NA	TGTGCCAGCGGAGAAACGCCGAGGACAACTAATGAAAAACTGTTTTTT	CASGETPRTTNEKLFF
NA	TRBV6-1	TRBJ1-6	TRBD1	TGTGCCAGCAGTGAAAGGGAAAGGGGGCGATCACCCCTCCACTTT	CASSERERGRSPLHF
few	TRBV6-1	TRBJ2-7	NA	TGTGCCGGCTCCGATGACTACGAGCAGTACTTC	CAGSDDYEQYF
few	TRBV7-2	TRBJ2-6	NA	TGTGCCAGCAGCAAAGGCAGAGGTACTGGGGCCAACGTCCTGACTTTC	CASSKGRGTGANVLTF
NA	TRBV5-1	TRBJ2-2	NA	TGCGCCAGCAGCTTGGCCCGTGATACCGGGGAGCTGTTTTTT	CASSLARDTGELFF
NA	TRBV9	TRBJ1-2	NA	TGTGCCAGCAGCGCCCGGCAGGGGCGTTATGGCTACACCTTC	CASSARQGRYGYTF
NA	TRBV7-2	TRBJ1-5	TRBD1	TGTGCCAGCAGCGAGACAGGGAGCCAGCGGCCCCAGCATTTT	CASSETGSQRPQHF